This TCR beta chain was profiled in a study of blood T cell repertoires in COVID-19. Study-wide background: COVID-19 samples collected from the United States, Italy and Spain covered acute and convalescent phases. T cells, B-cell-depleted T cells, or PBMCs provided the cDNA or gDNA that served as material.

Looked up from germline, CDR1 is PRHDT and CDR2 is FYEKMQ (reference sequence). The CDR3 length is 14 residues. Trimming cost V 0 bases and J 1 base, with 6 bases left between them. Methods used by the authors: Amplification from reference gene primers served as the basis for estimated nucleated cell counts. Repertoires were generated with immunoSEQ multiplex PCR, while TCRdb's copy carries only in-frame clones and drops some. V, J and clone size are those of that table, while D and trimming were read from the DNA. The table includes some 80,000 clones, 75% to 90% detected once. This TCR came from a human donor in a cohort sampled during active COVID-19. This chain joins TRBV13 and TRBJ2-5; no clear D gene. The source material was peripheral blood. Here the CDR3 reads CASSLGRSQETQYF. As DNA, the CDR3 is TGTGCCAGCAGCTTAGGCAGGTCCCAAGAGACCCAGTACTTC.